What follows are 18 T cell receptor beta chains derived from one specimen sequenced in a study of T cells in Graves' hyperthyroidism and ophthalmopathy (dated by TCRdb to about 2019). Library preparation employed multiplex PCR. This sample was sequenced with an Illumina HiSeq 2000. The TCR beta CDR3 regions were amplified from the RNA transcripts. A first-round RT-PCR of the TCR CDR3 used the HTBI primer set with the Qiagen OneStep RT-PCR kit. The public sequencing data were trimmed at Q25 with fastp and processed into clonotypes with MiXCR by TCRdb, which kept only in-frame beta chains. Every entry covers one CDR3 protein and lists the most common genes and DNA from its rows. This sample gives about 640,000 distinct CDR3 sequences in total; roughly 15% of them show up just once. The biggest ten clones account for around 12% of the sample. Sequenced: blood. The receptors originated from a woman aged 45-65 years with Graves' ophthalmopathy.

This clonotype was seen repeatedly, ten times or more. This chain joins TRBV20-1 and TRBJ2-5; D not resolved. Germline CDR1 DFQATT, CDR2 SNEGSKA (reference sequence). CDR3 size: 11 residues. Trimming shortened V by 3 bases and J by 5 bases, and 7 bases separated the two germline ends. CDR3 coding DNA: TGCAGTGCTAGCATTCTGGAGACCCAGTACTTC. Translated, it gives CSASILETQYF.

Ten or more counts support this clonotype. The chain links TRBV11-2 to TRBJ2-1, with D perhaps matching TRBD2 (6 bases). V lost 1 base and J lost 5, with 12 bases in between. There are 15 residues in the CDR3. Germline V gives CDR1 SGHAT, CDR2 FQNNGV. CDR3 in DNA: TGTGCCAGCAGCTTAGTCACTAGCAGCAACAATGAGCAGTTCTTC. It specifies CASSLVTSSNNEQFF. Based on the CDR3 plus reference TRBV11-2 and TRBJ2-1, the full variable domain is EAGVAQSPRYKIIEKRQSVAFWCNPISGHATLYWYQQILGQGPKLLIQFQNNGVVDDSQLPKDRFSAERLKGVDSTLKIQPAKLEDSAVYLCASSLVTSSNNEQFFGPGTRLTVL.

Many counts were recorded for this clonotype. The chain is built from TRBV27 and TRBJ2-2; D remains ambiguous. The V end lost 5 bases, the J end lost 1 base, and 2 bases lay between the germline ends. This CDR3 has 12 amino acids. Germline V CDR1 and CDR2: MNHEY, SMNVEV (reference sequence). The chain's CDR3 is CASSENTGELFF. The CDR3, as DNA: TGTGCCAGCAGTGAGAACACCGGGGAGCTGTTTTTT.

The chain carries TRBV30 and TRBJ1-2; 7 bases fit TRBD1. The CDR3 is made up of 13 amino acids. In germline, CDR1 is GTSNPN, CDR2 SVGIG (reference sequence). After removal of 0 bases from V and 4 bases from J, the junction contained 2 bases not matched to a gene. The CDR3: CAWSVGTVYGYTF. CDR3 in DNA: TGTGCCTGGAGTGTGGGGACAGTCTATGGCTACACCTTC.

At least ten counts were recorded for this clonotype. V and J are TRBV28 and TRBJ2-1, with 9 nucleotides matching TRBD2. The germline V gene encodes CDR1 MDHEN and CDR2 SYDVKM. Trimming at V came to 7 bases and at J to 3 bases, leaving 10 bases not matched to a gene. The CDR3 is 16 residues long. The CDR3, as DNA: TGTGCCAGCAATCCCGGTGCGGGAGGGCTCTACAATGAGCAGTTCTTC. This translates into CASNPGAGGLYNEQFF.

The V and J genes are TRBV10-3 and TRBJ1-1; D gene unclear. The germline V gene encodes CDR1 ENHRY and CDR2 SYGVKD. The V end lost 0 bases, the J end lost 1 base, and 9 bases lay between the germline ends. This CDR3 is 15 amino acids long. The CDR3 nucleotides read TGTGCCATCAGTGAGTCGGGGAGACAGAACACTGAAGCTTTCTTT. It encodes CAISESGRQNTEAFF.

This rearrangement joins TRBV19 to TRBJ1-4; D unclear. CDR1 LNHDA and CDR2 SQIVND come from the germline V gene (reference sequence). The CDR3 sequence is 13 residues long. Trimming pared 4 bases from V and 8 bases from J, leaving 11 bases between. The DNA of the CDR3 is TGTGCCAGTAGTACCAAAAGGTGGGAAAAACTGTTTTTT. Translation gives CASSTKRWEKLFF.

The CDR3 DNA reads as TGCGCCAGCAGCTTGGTATCAGACCTCACAGATACGCAGTATTTT. Encoded protein: CASSLVSDLTDTQYF. This chain uses TRBV5-1 with TRBJ2-3; no clear D. There are 15 residues in the CDR3. Germline V gene lookup returns CDR1 SGHRS and CDR2 YFSETQ. Trimming took off 0 bases at V and 2 bases at J, with 10 bases between the two ends.

About this clonotype itself: A much larger clone lies one base from this, so it may be a read error. The chain is built from TRBV6-1 and TRBJ1-1; a weak D match, TRBD1 (5 bases). Germline CDR1 is MNHNS and CDR2 is SASEGT. CDR3 length equals 14 residues. CDR3 sequence: CASSPPGANTEALF. The CDR3 nucleotides are TGTGCCAGCAGTCCTCCCGGGGCGAACACTGAAGCTCTCTTT.

This clonotype was counted many times. The V gene is TRBV28, the J gene TRBJ1-5, with TRBD1 matching 8 bases. Germline lookup yields CDR1 MDHEN and CDR2 SYDVKM. There are 14 residues in the CDR3. V was pared by 5 bases and J by 6 bases, with 6 bases of the junction left unmatched. This CDR3 reads CASSTDRESQPQHF. The CDR3 DNA reads TGTGCCAGCAGTACGGACAGGGAGTCTCAGCCCCAGCATTTT.

This clonotype was picked up many times. The rearrangement uses TRBV6-6 and TRBJ1-6, with D unresolved. V was trimmed by 2 bases and J by 7 bases, leaving 9 bases between them. The germline V gene encodes CDR1 MNHNY and CDR2 SVGAGI (reference sequence). CDR3 size: 14 residues. The CDR3 coding sequence is TGTGCCAGCAGTTACGGCCAGGAAAATTCACCCCTCCACTTT. Amino acids: CASSYGQENSPLHF.

V usage is TRBV4-1 and J usage is TRBJ2-3; TRBD2 matches at 7 bases. In germline, CDR1 is MGHRA, CDR2 YSYEKL. The CDR3 is 17 amino acids. With 0 bases clipped from V and 2 bases from J, the junction kept 8 bases outside the gene matches. The CDR3 loop reads CASSQDFTGGYTDTQYF. The DNA for the CDR3 is TGCGCCAGCAGCCAAGATTTTACGGGAGGATACACAGATACGCAGTATTTT.

In this sample, this clonotype turned up once. This may come from a read error, since a much larger clone is one base off. V usage is TRBV28 and J usage is TRBJ2-1, with TRBD2 identical over 13 bases. CDR3 length: 15 residues. The V and J ends lost 5 bases and 8 bases, in that order; junction bases with no gene match: 6. Germline V lookup: CDR1 MDHEN, CDR2 SYDVKM. CDR3 in amino acids: CASSRMGLAGHEQFF. The CDR3 DNA reads TGTGCCAGCAGTCGAATGGGACTAGCGGGACATGAGCAGTTCTTC.

This clonotype was counted at least ten times. The chain employs TRBV12-3 or TRBV12-4 and TRBJ1-1, with 7 bases identical to TRBD1. The CDR3 is 13 amino acids. Losses at the gene ends were 9 bases for V and 6 bases for J; bases not matched to a gene: 10. The CDR3 here is CARLDDRVAEAFF. The CDR3 coding sequence is TGTGCCAGGCTGGATGACAGGGTCGCTGAAGCTTTCTTT.

This clonotype has at least ten counts. This chain uses TRBV19 with TRBJ1-1; D is unresolved. There are 12 residues in the CDR3. The V and J ends lost 3 bases and 7 bases respectively, with 9 bases between them. Per germline, CDR1 LNHDA and CDR2 SQIVND (reference sequence). CDR3 in amino acids: CASSMLLGEAFF. The CDR3 DNA reads TGTGCCAGTAGTATGTTGTTGGGTGAAGCTTTCTTT. The complete variable domain, with remaining parts taken from reference TRBV19 and TRBJ1-1, reads DGGITQSPKYLFRKEGQNVTLSCEQNLNHDAMYWYRQDPGQGLRLIYYSQIVNDFQKGDIAEGYSVSREKKESFPLTVTSAQKNPTAFYLCASSMLLGEAFFGQGTRLTVV.

J is TRBJ1-5 and V is TRBV6-1; D is perhaps TRBD1 (5 bases). There are 13 residues in the CDR3. Germline CDR1 MNHNS, CDR2 SASEGT. V was pared by 6 bases and J by 7 bases, with 13 bases between. The CDR3 loop is CASSRGGDQPQHF. In nucleotides, the CDR3 is TGTGCCAGCAGCCGGGGAGGGGACCAGCCCCAGCATTTT.

The sample holds many counts of this clonotype. This chain uses TRBV7-6 with TRBJ2-5; D is undetermined. The CDR3 sequence is 15 residues long. Per germline, CDR1 SGHVS and CDR2 FNYEAQ. The V end lost 0 bases, the J end lost 3 bases, and 11 bases lay between the germline ends. The CDR3 region is CASSLAGPLKETQYF. CDR3 nucleotide sequence: TGTGCCAGCAGCTTAGCTGGACCCCTAAAAGAGACCCAGTACTTC.

This clonotype was observed a handful of times. The chain recombines TRBV6-1 with TRBJ1-2; TRBD1 matches at 11 bases. The germline V gene has CDR1 MNHNS and CDR2 SASEGT. The CDR3 has 16 residues. J lost 4 bases, V lost 4 bases, and 8 bases had no gene match. CDR3 DNA: TGTGCCAGCAGTGCCATCAGGACAGGGGGCGGCTATGGCTACACCTTC. It is translated as CASSAIRTGGGYGYTF.